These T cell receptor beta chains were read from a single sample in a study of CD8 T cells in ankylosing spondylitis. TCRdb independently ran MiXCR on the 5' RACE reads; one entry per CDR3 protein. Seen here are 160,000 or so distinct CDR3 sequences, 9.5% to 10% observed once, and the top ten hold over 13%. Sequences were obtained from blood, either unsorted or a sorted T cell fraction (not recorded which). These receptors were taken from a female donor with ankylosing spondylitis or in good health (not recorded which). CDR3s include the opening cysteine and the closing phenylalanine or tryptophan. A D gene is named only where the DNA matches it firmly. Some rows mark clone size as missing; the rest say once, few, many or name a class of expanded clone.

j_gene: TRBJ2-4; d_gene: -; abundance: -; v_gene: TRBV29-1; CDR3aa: CSAPLNNIQYF; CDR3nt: TGCAGCGCCCCCCTGAACAACATTCAGTACTTC
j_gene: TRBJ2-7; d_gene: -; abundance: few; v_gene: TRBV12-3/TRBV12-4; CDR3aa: CASTIGFGVYEQYF; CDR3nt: TGTGCCAGCACTATCGGATTCGGGGTATACGAGCAGTACTTC
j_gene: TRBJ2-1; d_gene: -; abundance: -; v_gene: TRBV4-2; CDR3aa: CASSPLGHEQFF; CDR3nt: TGTGCCAGCAGCCCCCTGGGCCATGAGCAGTTCTTC
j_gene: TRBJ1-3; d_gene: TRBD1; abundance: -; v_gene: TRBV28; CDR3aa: CASSQTGGNTIYF; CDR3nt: TGTGCCAGCAGCCAGACAGGGGGAAACACCATATATTTT
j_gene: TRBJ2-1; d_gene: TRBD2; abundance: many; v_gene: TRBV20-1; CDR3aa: CSAPGGGLALFSYNEQFF; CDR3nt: TGCAGTGCTCCCGGAGGGGGACTAGCCCTCTTCTCCTACAATGAGCAGTTCTTC
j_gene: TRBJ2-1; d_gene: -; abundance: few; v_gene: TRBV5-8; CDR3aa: CASSLSMIERFF; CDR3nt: TGTGCCAGCAGTCTGAGTATGATTGAAAGGTTCTTC
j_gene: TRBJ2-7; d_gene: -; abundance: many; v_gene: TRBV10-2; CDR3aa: CASSERGRYEQYF; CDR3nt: TGCGCCAGCAGTGAGCGGGGACGGTACGAGCAGTACTTC
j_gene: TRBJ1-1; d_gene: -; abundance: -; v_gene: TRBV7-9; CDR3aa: CASSLVGSAEAFF; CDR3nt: TGTGCCAGCAGCTTAGTTGGTAGCGCTGAAGCTTTCTTT
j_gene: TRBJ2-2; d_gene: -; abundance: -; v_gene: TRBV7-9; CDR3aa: CAREGTYTGELFF; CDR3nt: TGTGCCAGGGAGGGGACCTACACCGGGGAGCTGTTTTTT
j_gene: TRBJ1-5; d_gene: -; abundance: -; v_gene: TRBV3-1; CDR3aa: CASSLGTQVRQPQHF; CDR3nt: TGTGCCAGCAGCCTGGGGACGCAAGTACGTCAGCCCCAGCATTTT
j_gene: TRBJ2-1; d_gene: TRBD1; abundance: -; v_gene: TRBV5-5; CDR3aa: CASSRDRGLNNEQFF; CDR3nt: TGTGCCAGCAGCCGGGACAGGGGGCTCAACAATGAGCAGTTCTTC
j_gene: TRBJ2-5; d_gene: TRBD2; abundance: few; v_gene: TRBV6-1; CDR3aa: CASSGWLGLAGETQYF; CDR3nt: TGTGCCAGCAGTGGATGGTTAGGACTAGCCGGGGAGACCCAGTACTTC
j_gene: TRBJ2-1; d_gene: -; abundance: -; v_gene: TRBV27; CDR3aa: CASSLMGSGREQFF; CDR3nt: TGTGCCAGCAGTTTAATGGGTAGCGGTCGTGAGCAGTTCTTC
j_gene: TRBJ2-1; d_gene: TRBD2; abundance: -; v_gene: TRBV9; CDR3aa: CASSAGGEGYNEQFF; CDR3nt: TGTGCCAGCAGCGCCGGGGGGGAGGGATACAATGAGCAGTTCTTC
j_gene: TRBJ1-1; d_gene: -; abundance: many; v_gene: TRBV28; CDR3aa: CASSLPGPADTEAFF; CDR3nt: TGTGCCAGCTCTCTTCCCGGGCCGGCGGACACTGAAGCTTTCTTT
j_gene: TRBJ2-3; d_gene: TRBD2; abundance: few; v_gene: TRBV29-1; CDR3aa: CSVEGTSGIAQITQYF; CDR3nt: TGCAGCGTTGAGGGGACTAGCGGGATCGCACAGATAACGCAGTATTTT
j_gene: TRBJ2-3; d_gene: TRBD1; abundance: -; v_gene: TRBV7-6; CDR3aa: CASSSGQSTDTQYF; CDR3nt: TGTGCCAGCAGCTCGGGACAGTCCACAGATACGCAGTATTTT
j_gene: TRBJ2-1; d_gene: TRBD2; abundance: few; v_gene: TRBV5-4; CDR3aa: CASSFTSGAYNEQFF; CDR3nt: TGTGCCAGCAGCTTCACTAGCGGAGCCTACAATGAGCAGTTCTTC
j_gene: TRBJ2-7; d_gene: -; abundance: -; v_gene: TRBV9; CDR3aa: CASSVAGHPSYEQYF; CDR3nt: TGTGCCAGCAGCGTAGCGGGACACCCCTCCTACGAGCAGTACTTC
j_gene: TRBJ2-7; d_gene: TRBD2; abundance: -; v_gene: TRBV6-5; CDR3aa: CASSSSGSDEQYF; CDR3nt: TGTGCCAGCAGTTCAAGCGGGAGCGACGAGCAGTACTTC
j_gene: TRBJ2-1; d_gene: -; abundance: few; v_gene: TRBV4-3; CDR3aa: CASSLGGSPYNEQFF; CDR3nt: TGCGCCAGCAGCCTGGGAGGAAGTCCCTACAATGAGCAGTTCTTC
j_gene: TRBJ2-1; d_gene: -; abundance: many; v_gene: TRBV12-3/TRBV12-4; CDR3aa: CASTSIDRRDEQFF; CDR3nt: TGTGCCAGCACCTCAATCGACCGGCGCGATGAGCAGTTCTTC
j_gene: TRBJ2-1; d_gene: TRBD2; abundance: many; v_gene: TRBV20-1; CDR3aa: CSAGEVEREFNEQFF; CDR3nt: TGCAGTGCTGGAGAGGTCGAGCGGGAGTTCAATGAGCAGTTCTTC
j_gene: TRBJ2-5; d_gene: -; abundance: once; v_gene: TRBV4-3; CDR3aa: CASSQDPTGRGETQYF; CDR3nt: TGCGCCAGCAGCCAAGATCCGACAGGGCGGGGGGAGACCCAGTACTTC
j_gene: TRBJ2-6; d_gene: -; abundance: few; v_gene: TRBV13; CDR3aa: CASSLRGEGRITGANVLTF; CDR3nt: TGTGCCAGCAGCTTAAGGGGGGAGGGCCGAATCACTGGGGCCAACGTCCTGACTTTC